This record covers a single T cell receptor (beta chain). Its matching antigen is unknown. The entry originates in a study of cytomegalovirus exposure and HLA in healthy donors. Study-level points and caveats: A link between a missense DCLRE1C variant and TCR beta V- and J-gene trimming emerged from a later analysis. It was likely that a cluster of highly shared sequence variants was a sequencing artifact.

Per germline, CDR1 MGHRA and CDR2 YSYEKL. CDR3 length equals 17 residues. V lost 3 bases, J lost 0 bases, and 5 bases stayed unmatched. Participants comprised healthy donors of bone marrow. Researchers ran the PCR with 60 Vbeta and 13 Jbeta primers. Repertoires were generated with immunoSEQ multiplex PCR, while TCRdb's copy carries only in-frame clones and drops some. The sample has tens of thousands of clones, and its top ten clones hold around 10%. The rearrangement joins TRBV4-1 to TRBJ2-2; TRBD1 matches 9 bases. The receptor comes from a man between 50 and 59 years old in good health and CMV-seropositive. Sequenced: PBMCs. The CDR3 spells CASSHLGDRANTGELFF. The CDR3 DNA follows: TGCGCCAGCAGCCATTTAGGGGACAGGGCGAACACCGGGGAGCTGTTTTTT.